A single sample is the source of the 29 T cell receptor beta chains below, sequenced in a study of T cells in localized non-small cell lung cancer. This table comes from immunoSEQ multiplex PCR, and its TCRdb copy is limited to in-frame clones, with some not included. The sample includes under 40,000 clones, around 93% seen only once; the top ten take 6.5% to 10%. Here the sequenced sample was peripheral blood, taken before any cancer treatment. The source of these receptors is a female donor over 55 with stage I lung adenocarcinoma.

V is TRBV6-1 and J is TRBJ2-1; TRBD2 aligns across 9 bases. V lost 2 bases to trimming and J lost 3 bases; unmatched junction nucleotides: 2. The length of the CDR3 is 15 residues. The germline CDR1 and CDR2 sequences are MNHNS and SASEGT. The CDR3 region has the DNA TGTGCCAGCAGTGAATCAGCGGGAGGCTACAATGAGCAGTTCTTC. Protein product: CASSESAGGYNEQFF.

The chain employs TRBV7-8 and TRBJ1-2; TRBD1 might be the D (5 bases). Germline CDR1 SGHVS, CDR2 FQNEAQ. Trimming removed 8 bases from V and 5 bases from J, with 12 bases in between. The CDR3 has 12 amino acids. CDR3 in DNA: TGTGCCAGCGGGGGGACGGCTTATGGCTACACCTTC. Encoded protein: CASGGTAYGYTF.

V usage is TRBV5-4 and J usage is TRBJ1-4; D not resolved. The CDR3 has 15 residues. Trimming cost V 0 bases and J 4 bases, with 10 bases left between them. The V gene's germline CDR1 is SGHNT and CDR2 YYREEE (reference sequence). The DNA of the CDR3 is TGTGCCAGCAGCTTGGGGGGAGACCGTAATGAAAAACTGTTTTTT. Translated: CASSLGGDRNEKLFF.

The chain combines TRBV6-1 with TRBJ2-5; TRBD2 matches at 8 bases. CDR1 and CDR2 (germline): MNHNS, SASEGT. The trim removed 6 bases at V and 4 bases at J, leaving 7 bases unmatched. There are 14 residues in the CDR3. CDR3 residues: CASRVAGPRETQYF. The CDR3, as DNA: TGTGCCAGCAGGGTAGCGGGGCCCCGAGAGACCCAGTACTTC.

This chain links TRBV2 with TRBJ2-1; no reliable D call. The CDR3 has 12 amino acids. Germline V gene sequence: CDR1 SNHLY, CDR2 FYNNEI. Trimming took off 7 bases at V and 13 bases at J, with 17 bases between the two ends. CDR3 DNA sequence: TGTGCCAGCACATGGTCCGGCGCATCACAGTTCTTC. It specifies CASTWSGASQFF.

V is TRBV5-1 and J is TRBJ2-3; D is perhaps TRBD1 or TRBD2 (5 bases each). CDR1 and CDR2 (germline): SGHRS, YFSETQ. V lost 4 bases, J lost 4 bases, and 16 bases lay in between. This CDR3 is 15 amino acids long. In nucleotides, the CDR3 is TGCGCCAGCAGCCCGGACACCCCGGAGGCAGATACGCAGTATTTT. Translating gives CASSPDTPEADTQYF.

The rearrangement links TRBV2 to TRBJ1-2; 8 bases are a match to TRBD1. The CDR3 is 11 residues long. V gave up 8 bases and J gave up 11 bases; unmatched junction bases: 7. In germline, CDR1 is SNHLY, CDR2 FYNNEI. The CDR3 reads CASANRGSYTF. CDR3 coding DNA: TGTGCCAGCGCAAACAGGGGGTCTTACACCTTC.

This clone occurred once. The rearrangement uses TRBV6-5 and TRBJ1-2; TRBD1 might be the D (5 bases). The CDR3 totals 13 residues. Per germline, CDR1 MNHEY and CDR2 SVGAGI. V was shortened by 4 bases and J by 4 bases, with 10 bases between the two germline ends. Here the CDR3 reads CASSSSGAYGYTF. CDR3 nucleotide sequence: TGTGCCAGCAGTTCGAGCGGGGCCTATGGCTACACCTTC.

V is TRBV9 and J is TRBJ2-7, with a tentative D call TRBD2 (6 bases). The CDR3 sequence is 19 residues long. V was shortened by 3 bases and J by 0 bases, with 25 bases between the two germline ends. The germline V gene encodes CDR1 SGDLS and CDR2 YYNGEE. The CDR3 DNA sequence: TGTGCCAGCAGCGAACAACAAGACCCTAGACTAGTGGACTCCTACGAGCAGTACGTC. It translates to CASSEQQDPRLVDSYEQYV.

The V and J genes are TRBV14 and TRBJ2-6, with D uncertain. The germline V and J ends were trimmed by 4 bases and 1 base, with 14 bases remaining between them. There are 17 residues in the CDR3. Germline lookup yields CDR1 SGHDN and CDR2 FVKESK. CDR3 amino acids: CASSLRTALSGANVLTF. Here the CDR3 DNA reads TGTGCCAGCAGCCTACGCACCGCCTTATCTGGGGCCAACGTCCTGACTTTC.

The chain is built from TRBV19 and TRBJ1-3; D remains unclear. Per the germline V gene, CDR1 is LNHDA and CDR2 is SQIVND (reference sequence). Trimming stripped 2 bases from V and 0 bases from J, with 14 bases between. The CDR3 contains 17 residues. CDR3 residues: CASSIRSKGISGNTIYF. CDR3 nucleotides: TGTGCCAGTAGTATAAGGAGCAAGGGAATCTCTGGAAACACCATATATTTT.

This chain joins TRBV5-5 and TRBJ1-1; unclear D gene. The CDR3 has 11 amino acids. The germline CDR1 and CDR2 sequences are SGHKS and YYEKEE (reference sequence). V lost 2 bases to trimming and J lost 2 bases, with 1 base between them. The CDR3 protein is CASSFNTEAFF. The CDR3 coding sequence is TGTGCCAGCAGCTTTAACACTGAAGCTTTCTTT.

This clone was recorded only once. The chain has TRBV10-3 and TRBJ1-5; D unclear. The CDR3 has 13 amino acids. Trimming stripped 6 bases from V and 4 bases from J, with 10 bases between. Germline-derived CDR1 and CDR2 are ENHRY and SYGVKD. CDR3: CAIRTGVNQPQHF. As DNA, the CDR3 is TGTGCCATCAGGACGGGCGTTAATCAGCCCCAGCATTTT.

This chain links TRBV5-1 with TRBJ2-2, with 13 bases fitting TRBD2. The CDR3 spans 18 residues. Germline values: CDR1 SGHRS, CDR2 YFSETQ. With 7 bases clipped from V and 4 bases from J, the junction kept 13 bases outside the gene matches. The CDR3 DNA follows: TGCGCCAGCCAGCCGGGACTAGCGGGACAGGGGGGCACCGGGGAGCTGTTTTTT. This sequence encodes CASQPGLAGQGGTGELFF.

The rearrangement uses TRBV11-1 and TRBJ2-1; 9 nucleotides match TRBD2. The V segment lost 2 bases and the J segment 8 bases; nucleotides outside the gene matches: 10. Germline V gives CDR1 SGHAT, CDR2 FQDESV (reference sequence). The CDR3 length is 16 residues. The CDR3 DNA is TGTGCCAGCAGCTTACTGTCTAGCGGGGATTTTGATGAGCAGTTCTTC. This encodes CASSLLSSGDFDEQFF. The full variable domain, rest sourced from reference TRBV11-1 and TRBJ2-1, is EAEVAQSPRYKITEKSQAVAFWCDPISGHATLYWYRQILGQGPELLVQFQDESVVDDSQLPKDRFSAERLKGVDSTLKIQPAELGDSAMYLCASSLLSSGDFDEQFFGPGTRLTVL.

V and J are TRBV6-6 and TRBJ1-5, with TRBD1 matching over 7 bases. Trimming cost V 6 bases and J 6 bases; bases outside gene matches: 11. The length of the CDR3 is 15 residues. Germline loops: CDR1 MNHNY, CDR2 SVGAGI (reference sequence). Written as DNA, the CDR3 is TGTGCCAGCAGCAGAACGACAGGGTTGGGTCAGCCCCAGCATTTT. This sequence encodes CASSRTTGLGQPQHF.

The rearrangement links TRBV4-3 to TRBJ2-2; possible D gene TRBD1, 6 bases. This CDR3 comprises 15 residues. CDR1 is LGHNA, CDR2 YSLEER, per germline. Trimming cost V 0 bases and J 1 base, with 6 bases left between them. CDR3 nucleotide sequence: TGCGCCAGCAGCCAAGAGACAGGGAACACCGGGGAGCTGTTTTTT. The encoded protein is CASSQETGNTGELFF.

The chain is built from TRBV28 and TRBJ1-2; D call uncertain. This CDR3 is built from 13 residues. Deletions cut 2 bases from V and 4 bases from J, with 8 bases between. Germline CDR1 MDHEN, CDR2 SYDVKM. CDR3 sequence: CASSLGFRYGYTF. The CDR3 DNA reads as TGTGCCAGCAGTTTAGGGTTCCGCTATGGCTACACCTTC.

This clone is classed as medium-sized. This chain uses TRBV5-8 with TRBJ1-2; TRBD1 is a possible D gene (6 bases). The ends were cut back, 2 bases at V and 7 bases at J, with 12 bases in the middle. Germline V lookup: CDR1 SGHTS, CDR2 YDEGEE. CDR3 length: 13 residues. CDR3 coding DNA: TGTGCCAGCAGCTTACAGGGTATAGGTGGCTACACCTTC. It specifies CASSLQGIGGYTF.

This chain links TRBV5-1 with TRBJ1-4, with 9 bases aligning to TRBD1. This CDR3 region has 15 residues. CDR1 SGHRS and CDR2 YFSETQ come from the germline V gene. After removal of 4 bases from V and 5 bases from J, the junction contained 6 bases not matched to a gene. The CDR3 coding sequence is TGCGCCAGCAGCCTAACCGGGACAGGGAATGAAAAACTGTTTTTT. Its protein is CASSLTGTGNEKLFF.

The rearrangement joins TRBV28 to TRBJ2-1; D might be TRBD2 (6 bases). Germline values: CDR1 MDHEN, CDR2 SYDVKM. The length of the CDR3 is 14 residues. V was cut by 4 bases and J by 6 bases, with 13 bases left in between. The CDR3 DNA reads TGTGCCAGCAGTTCCGGGACTCCTCCCAATGAGCAGTTCTTC. As protein: CASSSGTPPNEQFF. Drawing the rest from reference TRBV28 and TRBJ2-1, the complete variable domain is DVKVTQSSRYLVKRTGEKVFLECVQDMDHENMFWYRQDPGLGLRLIYFSYDVKMKEKGDIPEGYSVSREKKERFSLILESASTNQTSMYLCASSSGTPPNEQFFGPGTRLTVL.

This clone was counted a few times. The V call is TRBV5-8, the J call TRBJ1-2; the match to TRBD1 covers 7 bases. The CDR3 extends over 14 amino acids. The V gene end was trimmed by 5 bases and the J gene end by 7 bases; junction bases not matched to a gene: 11. The germline V gene has CDR1 SGHTS and CDR2 YDEGEE. In DNA, the CDR3 is TGTGCCAGCAGGAACCCGACAGGGAACGGTGGCTACACCTTC. Amino acid sequence: CASRNPTGNGGYTF.

The V gene is TRBV23-1, the J gene TRBJ1-5, with a tentative D call TRBD1 (5 bases). TRBV23-1 counts as an open reading frame of uncertain function. V was clipped by 0 bases and J by 6 bases, with 12 bases between them. The CDR3 is 15 residues long. The CDR3 is CASSQSAGIVQPQHF. The CDR3 coding sequence is TGCGCCAGCAGTCAATCGGCAGGGATCGTTCAGCCCCAGCATTTT.

The chain combines TRBV28 with TRBJ1-2, with unresolved D. This CDR3 region has 16 residues. The V gene's germline CDR1 is MDHEN and CDR2 SYDVKM. Deletions cut 5 bases from V and 1 base from J, with 17 bases between. The CDR3 reads CASSPGLTLVNYGYTF. CDR3 nucleotide sequence: TGTGCCAGCAGTCCGGGCCTAACCCTTGTTAACTATGGCTACACCTTC.

The rearrangement uses TRBV6-1 and TRBJ1-2, with 12 nucleotides matching TRBD1. V shed 5 bases and J 8 bases; nucleotides not matched to a gene: 9. In germline, CDR1 is MNHNS, CDR2 SASEGT. This CDR3 is 15 amino acids long. CDR3 in amino acids: CASSQGGTGGDGYTF. CDR3 in DNA: TGTGCCAGCAGTCAGGGGGGGACAGGGGGCGACGGCTACACCTTC.

The chain recombines TRBV27 with TRBJ1-2; possibly TRBD1 for D (6 bases). The CDR3 is 13 amino acids. Germline V gives CDR1 MNHEY, CDR2 SMNVEV (reference sequence). Trimming took 5 bases from V and 6 from J, leaving 13 bases between them. CDR3 coding DNA: TGTGCCAGCAGTCTCAACAGGGAACATGGCTACACCTTC. It yields the protein CASSLNREHGYTF.

The V gene is TRBV6-5, the J gene TRBJ1-4; D might be TRBD1 (5 bases). The CDR3 extends over 15 amino acids. The germline V and J ends were trimmed by 4 bases and 7 bases, with 16 bases remaining between them. Germline lookup yields CDR1 MNHEY and CDR2 SVGAGI. The CDR3 bases are TGTGCCAGCAGTTTTCGGGGGACGGCGGGTGAAAAACTGTTTTTT. This encodes CASSFRGTAGEKLFF.

This rearrangement joins TRBV27 to TRBJ1-1, with 8 positions matching TRBD1. The CDR3 is 14 residues long. The germline CDR1 and CDR2 sequences are MNHEY and SMNVEV (reference sequence). After removal of 3 bases from V and 7 bases from J, the junction contained 7 bases not matched to a gene. CDR3 loop: CASSLFGQGYEAFF. The CDR3 coding sequence is TGTGCCAGCAGTTTGTTTGGACAGGGCTATGAAGCTTTCTTT.

The CDR3 DNA reads as TGTGCCAGCAGTGTACAGGGGGCGACTCTGAACACTGAAGCTTTCTTT. This sequence encodes CASSVQGATLNTEAFF. This chain joins TRBV27 and TRBJ1-1; 9 bases are shared with TRBD1. V lost 5 bases, J lost 0 bases, and 7 bases stayed unmatched. The V gene's germline CDR1 is MNHEY and CDR2 SMNVEV (reference sequence). This CDR3 region has 16 residues.